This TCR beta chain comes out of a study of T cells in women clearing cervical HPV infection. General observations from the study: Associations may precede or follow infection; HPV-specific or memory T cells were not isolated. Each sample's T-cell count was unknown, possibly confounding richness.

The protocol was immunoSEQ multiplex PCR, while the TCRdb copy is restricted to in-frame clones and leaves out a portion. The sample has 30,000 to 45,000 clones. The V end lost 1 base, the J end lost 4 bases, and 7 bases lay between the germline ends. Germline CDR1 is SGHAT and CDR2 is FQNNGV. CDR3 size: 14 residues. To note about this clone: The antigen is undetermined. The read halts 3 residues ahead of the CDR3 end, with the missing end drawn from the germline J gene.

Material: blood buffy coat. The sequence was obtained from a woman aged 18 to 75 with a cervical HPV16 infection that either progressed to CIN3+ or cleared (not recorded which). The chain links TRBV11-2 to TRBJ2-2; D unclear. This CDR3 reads CASSLVLSTGELFF. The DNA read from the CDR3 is TGTGCCAGCAGCTTAGTCTTGTCCACCGGGGAG.